This T cell receptor beta chain stems from a study of T cell changes during pregnancy in multiple sclerosis. Between the trimmed V and J ends, which lost 7 bases and 3 bases, there was a span of 13 bases. Germline CDR1 reads SQVTM; CDR2 reads ANQGSEA. The CDR3 covers 13 residues. Measured with immunoSEQ multiplex PCR; TCRdb has only the in-frame clones, and not every one. Among 95,000 to 100,000 clones, around 92% were seen once, and the ten largest hold 2% to 3%. This material consisted of peripheral blood, taken after pregnancy. This TCR came from a female donor in good health, enrolled as a control in a pregnancy study. J is TRBJ2-1 and V is TRBV29-1, with D maybe TRBD2 (5 bases). The CDR3 region is CSASRRNYNEQFF. The CDR3 DNA follows: TGCAGCGCTTCCCGGAGGAACTACAATGAGCAGTTCTTC.